Shown below are 14 T cell receptor beta chains from a single sample sequenced in a study of CD8 T cells in Susac syndrome. Reverse transcription of roughly 0.5 to 1 ug RNA used random hexamers. TCRdb analysed the immunoSEQ multiplex PCR reads with MiXCR anew, one entry per CDR3 protein. The table includes around 200,000 distinct CDR3 sequences, 90% to 97% detected once. The source material was CD4+ T cells from PBMCs. Every receptor here comes from a human donor with multiple sclerosis.

The chain combines TRBV28 with TRBJ1-2; D not certain. Germline V gene lookup returns CDR1 MDHEN and CDR2 SYDVKM. There are 11 residues in the CDR3. Trimming took 6 bases from V and 4 from J, leaving 6 bases between them. The CDR3 protein is CASRGIYGYTF. In nucleotides, the CDR3 is TGTGCCAGCAGGGGCATCTATGGCTACACCTTC.

The chain carries TRBV14 and TRBJ2-3, with D possibly being TRBD1 (6 bases). The CDR3 is 14 amino acids. The V gene lost 4 bases and the J gene lost 8 bases, with 16 bases spanning the gap. CDR1 is SGHDN and CDR2 is FVKESK in the germline V gene. CDR3 DNA: TGTGCCAGCAGCCCCGGAATTCGGGACATTACGCAGTATTTT. The encoded protein is CASSPGIRDITQYF. The full variable domain, completed using reference TRBV14 and TRBJ2-3, is EAGVTQFPSHSVIEKGQTVTLRCDPISGHDNLYWYRRVMGKEIKFLLHFVKESKQDESGMPNNRFLAERTGGTYSTLKVQPAELEDSGVYFCASSPGIRDITQYFGPGTRLTVL.

The chain recombines TRBV18 with TRBJ1-1; TRBD1 is a possible D gene (5 bases). Trimming stripped 6 bases from V and 3 bases from J, with 11 bases between. The CDR3 has 13 residues. The germline V gene has CDR1 KGHSH and CDR2 LQKENI. Here the CDR3 reads CASSSPGDTEAFF. The CDR3 nucleotides read TGTGCCAGCTCTTCCCCGGGGGACACTGAAGCTTTCTTT.

The chain has TRBV27 and TRBJ2-7; D is uncertain. CDR3 size: 17 residues. Trimming pared 6 bases from V and 3 bases from J, leaving 24 bases between. Germline CDR1 is MNHEY and CDR2 is SMNVEV (reference sequence). CDR3 region: CASRRPTRSAQIYEQYF. CDR3 nucleotide sequence: TGTGCCAGCAGACGGCCAACCCGTTCCGCCCAAATCTACGAGCAGTACTTC.

The chain recombines TRBV9 with TRBJ1-5; 7 bases fit TRBD1. Germline V lookup: CDR1 SGDLS, CDR2 YYNGEE. J gave up 6 bases and V 0 bases, and 0 bases lay outside the gene matches. CDR3 size: 13 residues. CDR3 in amino acids: CASSVGQGQPQHF. The DNA for the CDR3 is TGTGCCAGCAGCGTAGGACAGGGTCAGCCCCAGCATTTT.

The chain recombines TRBV29-1 with TRBJ1-1; D is uncertain. The CDR3 sequence is 14 residues long. V was pared by 5 bases and J by 0 bases, with 13 bases between. Germline CDR1 and CDR2: SQVTM and ANQGSEA. CDR3: CSVRRTVMNTEAFF. Written as DNA, the CDR3 is TGCAGCGTTCGCCGGACGGTAATGAACACTGAAGCTTTCTTT. Supplemented by reference TRBV29-1 and TRBJ1-1, the full variable domain reads SAVISQKPSRDICQRGTSLTIQCQVDSQVTMMFWYRQQPGQSLTLIATANQGSEATYESGFVIDKFPISRPNLTFSTLTVSNMSPEDSSIYLCSVRRTVMNTEAFFGQGTRLTVV.

The J gene is TRBJ2-7, the V gene TRBV20-1, with D perhaps assigned TRBD1 or TRBD2 (5 bases each). Per the germline V gene, CDR1 is DFQATT and CDR2 is SNEGSKA (reference sequence). V shed 5 bases and J shed 1 base, with 12 bases lying between them. The CDR3 runs 13 residues. The CDR3 reads CSAYRDGSYEQYF. The CDR3 DNA follows: TGCAGTGCTTACCGGGACGGATCCTACGAGCAGTACTTC.

The genes are TRBV5-1 and TRBJ2-3; D gene unclear. Germline CDR1 is SGHRS and CDR2 is YFSETQ. The CDR3 is made up of 13 amino acids. Trimming removed 1 base at V and 5 bases at J, with 8 bases between. The CDR3 region is CASSLWGRDTQYF. As DNA, the CDR3 is TGCGCCAGCAGCTTGTGGGGAAGAGATACGCAGTATTTT.

The chain has TRBV2 and TRBJ2-1; 11 positions match TRBD2. Germline CDR1 SNHLY, CDR2 FYNNEI. The CDR3 has 14 amino acids. V lost 1 base and J lost 13; bases outside the gene matches: 6. The CDR3 reads CASSEDLAGGEQFF. The CDR3 DNA sequence: TGTGCCAGCAGTGAAGATCTAGCGGGGGGAGAACAGTTCTTC.

In the case of this clonotype: At one end, the junction sequence differs from germline, possibly due to a read error. The chain combines TRBV6-2 or TRBV6-3 with TRBJ2-1; 14 nucleotides align to TRBD2. Germline assignment: CDR1 MNHEY and CDR2 SVGEGT. The length of the CDR3 is 14 residues. The CDR3 nucleotides read TGTGCCAGCAGCTACCGTACGACTAGCGGGGGGGTCCTCTTC. The encoded protein is CASSYRTTSGGVLF.

This clonotype has just one count. The V gene is TRBV29-1, the J gene TRBJ1-5; 7 bases align to TRBD1. The CDR3 spans 12 residues. The J segment lost 5 bases and the V segment lost 4 bases, leaving 2 bases of the junction unmatched. Germline lookup yields CDR1 SQVTM and CDR2 ANQGSEA. As DNA, the CDR3 is TGCAGCGTTGTAACAGGGGATCAGCCCCAGCATTTT. It codes for CSVVTGDQPQHF.

The chain is built from TRBV5-4 and TRBJ2-3; TRBD1 aligns across 9 bases. The CDR3 extends over 16 amino acids. Germline assignment: CDR1 SGHNT and CDR2 YYREEE (reference sequence). Trimming at V came to 4 bases and at J to 5 bases, leaving 11 bases not matched to a gene. This chain's CDR3 is CASSVDRGANGDTQYF. CDR3 nucleotides: TGTGCCAGCAGCGTGGACAGGGGTGCTAATGGAGATACGCAGTATTTT.

The CDR3 spells CSATSYRTGNYEQYF. The CDR3 region has the DNA TGCAGTGCCACCTCCTACCGGACAGGGAATTACGAGCAGTACTTC. The chain employs TRBV20-1 and TRBJ2-7; 8 bases are a match to TRBD1. Germline values: CDR1 DFQATT, CDR2 SNEGSKA (reference sequence). V shed 6 bases and J 4 bases; nucleotides not matched to a gene: 14. The CDR3 has 15 residues.

A note on this clonotype: At one end the junction does not follow the germline gene, possibly because of a read error. The V and J genes are TRBV6-6 and TRBJ2-5, with D tentatively TRBD2 (5 bases). Per the germline V gene, CDR1 is MNHNY and CDR2 is SVGAGI (reference sequence). The length of the CDR3 is 14 residues. The CDR3 is CASKGGGSQETQYF. The CDR3 DNA follows: TGTGCCAGCAAAGGAGGCGGTAGCCAAGAGACTCAGTACTTC.